The subject of this entry is one T cell receptor (beta chain). Its antigen has not been determined. No quality values exist for individual bases; no much larger clone is one base distant. CDR1 and CDR2 are read off the germline V gene as MDHEN and SYDVKM. V loses 9 bases, J loses 6 bases, and the germline ends lie 12 bases apart. The CDR3 runs 13 residues from the cysteine to the phenylalanine. The CDR3 DNA has 39 bases and is translated from base 1. In total, more than 500 healthy bone marrow donors made up the cohort. Cohort members were all nominally healthy when sampled, although unrecorded immune exposures were likely present. The donor was CMV seronegative and belonged to the group of over 300 seronegative cohort members. A peripheral blood sample was collected from each donor, and TCR beta sequencing was performed on peripheral blood mononuclear cells. Genomic DNA extraction from the blood cell samples was performed with the Qiagen DNeasy Blood Extraction Kit.

The sample originates from a study of cytomegalovirus exposure and HLA in healthy donors (dated by TCRdb to the late 2010s). Regarding the study in general: An earlier analysis of roughly 610 of the donors reported 276 Gb of sequence data and some 110 million unique TCR beta sequences obtained from some 200 million T cells. An early release that covered about 640 HLA-typed donors contained 300 to 350 gigabases of sequencing data and roughly 84 million unique TCR sequences. Of the approximately 400 genotyped donors, over 65% fell in the genetic ancestry cluster associated with self-reported Caucasian donors. The study aimed to test whether cataloging public T cell receptors could reveal signatures of past pathogen exposure. The study profiled the T cell repertoires of hundreds of subjects by immunosequencing and related them to cytomegalovirus serostatus. Besides the first cohort of 550 to 750 subjects, a separate validation cohort made up of roughly 120 different subjects was used. The study combined high-throughput TCR immunosequencing, statistical association of individual TCRs with disease status, and machine learning to predict cytomegalovirus infection status. In a later analysis, previously published TCR beta repertoires from some 640 donors were re-analyzed and high-resolution HLA genotyping was added so that TCR occurrence patterns could be studied. The later analysis used no new phenotypic data to find candidate immune exposures, relying instead on TCR beta sequences and their occurrence across donors. An earlier analysis of about 600 of the donors used high-throughput TCR beta sequencing to judge whether each TCR beta V gene segment behaved as functional or pseudogenic. Donor age, sex, ethnicity and CMV serostatus were compiled alongside the repertoire data. Genome-wide SNP genotypes for about 65% of the 666 donors were used in a later genetic analysis, which treated that subset as a discovery cohort. All discovery cohort repertoires had been generated on a single sequencing platform. HLA typing covered class I and class II loci at four-digit resolution. The number of typed donors differed by locus: roughly 629-640 for A, B, C, DRB1 and DQB1; approximately 520 for DQA1; 606 for DPA1; and some 430 for DPB1. Four to six DR-DQ haplotypes were handled as single units for association and clustering, since linkage in the cohort was strong. Across approximately 420 genotyped donors of the cohort, an average of approximately 240,000 unique TCR beta nucleotide sequences per donor were sequenced, and around 19% of those sequences were non-productive. Study-level results and caveats: At a false discovery rate of 0.05, a later analysis linked 15,000 to 20,000 TCR beta sequences to specific HLA alleles. An earlier analysis of approximately 570 of the donors showed that most TCR beta V segments appeared in productive rearrangements either about 90% or about 30% of the time, which broadly matched IMGT annotations. Compared with the approximately 670-donor mean, donors in an Asian-associated ancestry cluster had fewer N-insertions in productive TCRs, according to a later genetic analysis. Most TCR sequences were observed very rarely across donors, whereas some public TCRs were present in many individuals. Compared with equally common non-associated chains, HLA-associated TCR beta chains in a later analysis were more clonally expanded and had lower generation probabilities. The classifier was reported to diagnose cytomegalovirus status with high specificity and sensitivity in both the original cohort and the validation cohort. Because counts were too low, 15 to 20 rarely observed V segments, including chromosome 9 orphons, were excluded from the earlier analysis of 587 of the donors. A further reported finding was that TCR beta sequences accurately predicted the HLA-A and HLA-B alleles for most subjects in the first cohort. Immune exposure information for the cohort was limited to CMV serostatus. Only TCR beta chains were sequenced in this cohort, and the absence of alpha or paired-chain data limited detectable features. A later analysis found that most CMV-associated TCR beta chains appeared HLA-restricted, with HLA associations seemingly driven largely by CMV exposure. HLA typing was unavailable for some donors at each locus, so association tests used only the typed subset. Some IMGT-functional V segments, including TRBV6-2 and TRBV6-3, could not be distinguished by the 87-base-pair reads and were therefore excluded. V-gene and J-gene trimming of TCR beta chains was associated with a missense DCLRE1C variant in a later genetic analysis, and the association was replicated in an independent cohort. In a later analysis, several top co-occurrence clusters were reported to appear linked to parvovirus B19, influenza, CMV and Epstein-Barr virus. In a later analysis, the rate of TCR association differed among HLA loci, with DRB1 alleles having the most associated TCRs and HLA-C alleles having the fewest. In the study, approximately 150 TCR beta chains were listed as associated with cytomegalovirus. A cluster of highly shared sequence variants was judged likely to represent a technical artifact of the sequencing pipeline. Presence/absence analyses assumed roughly uniform sequencing depth across donors, an assumption that may not hold. When HLA alleles, especially DR and DQ, strongly co-occurred, TCR associations were difficult to assign to individual alleles. Correlated functional status among segregating V segments might reflect linkage disequilibrium, but an unknown experimental factor could not be ruled out. A few of the identified cytomegalovirus-associated TCR beta chains were confirmed in vitro to be specific for cytomegalovirus antigens. According to the authors, the approach could potentially be generalized to other disease states and immunological phenotypes.

Libraries were made using the immunoSEQ multiplex PCR assay. The multiplex PCR relied on a mix of 60 forward primers for TCR Vbeta segments and 13 reverse primers for TCR Jbeta segments. The CDR3 region of rearranged TCR beta genes was amplified from genomic DNA with a multiplex PCR assay. The Illumina HiSeq System was used to sequence the amplified TCR beta libraries as 87-base-pair reads. Per the authors' processing: In a later analysis, 70 million to 95 million unique TCR beta chains were counted across the 500 to 850 repertoires, and roughly 11 million of these chains were shared by at least two donors. To remove PCR and sequencing errors, raw reads were error-corrected and collapsed into unique sequences using a nearest-neighbor algorithm that merged closely related sequences. To assign V, D and J gene segments, CDR3 sequences were aligned to IMGT reference sequences. For a sequence to be retained, a match of at least six nucleotides was required to both a V gene segment and a J gene segment. A rearrangement counted as productive if the CDR3 had no stop codons and remained in frame with V and J, and every other rearrangement counted as non-productive. Following IMGT convention, CDR3 was defined as the stretch from the second conserved V-encoded cysteine up to the conserved J-encoded phenylalanine. Sequences without an unambiguous match to a single V gene segment were excluded from the earlier analysis of several hundred of the donors. In an earlier analysis of approximately 610 of the donors, V segments were called functional above 56.7% productive rearrangements and were called segregating when the between-donor standard deviation exceeded 5%. A statistical classification framework was developed to diagnose cytomegalovirus status using the catalog of TCR beta chain sequences. In a later analysis, TCR nucleotide sequences were compared against IMGT/GENE-DB human TR gene sequences so that V and J genes could be assigned. A later analysis assigned CDR3 sequences and most-parsimonious VDJ recombination scenarios with the TCRdist pipeline. In a later analysis, each TCR beta chain was defined by its CDR3 amino acid sequence together with its V-gene family, and reads lacking a unique V-gene family were excluded. In a later analysis, approximately 640 highly shared, low-generation-probability nucleotide sequences were removed to address suspected cross-contamination and a sequencing artifact. In a later analysis, a clonal expansion index was calculated for each public chain from normalized within-repertoire ranks of inferred template counts. A later analysis computed generation probabilities with a VDJ recombination model fitted to out-of-frame rearrangements, and checked the results against IGoR. A later analysis scored TCR-TCR, TCR-HLA and TCR-CMV co-occurrence with hypergeometric tests, applying a repertoire-size bias correction to TCR pairs. A later analysis estimated false discovery rates by permuting HLA or CMV assignments 20 times. A later analysis grouped co-occurring TCRs with DBSCAN, adding TCRdist sequence similarity when clustering within HLA-allele-positive subsets. Repertoires with fewer than 30,000 or more than 120,000 public chains were left out of co-occurrence clustering, as were about 5 repertoires with anomalous nucleotide sharing. TCRdb stores this immuneACCESS table with in-frame sequences only. Part of the clones is absent; in the studies checked, under half of the shortfall reflects unresolved V genes, and no reason is known for the rest. That table is the source of V, J and clone size, and D and trimming were worked out from the DNA. The sample yields roughly 200,000 clones; roughly 80% were counted once. 2.9% of the sample belongs to the ten largest clones.

The TCR originated in a man aged 30 to 39 in good health and CMV-seronegative. Rearrangement joined TRBV28 to TRBJ1-6; a weak D assignment points to TRBD1 (6 bases agree). Sequenced input: PBMCs. The sequenced DNA: TGTGCCAGTCACCGGGACACTAATTCACCCCTCCACTTT. It translates to CASHRDTNSPLHF.